The 26 T cell receptor beta chains below all came from one sample that was sequenced in a study of response to subunit inactivated influenza vaccine. TCRdb analysed the RT-PCR reads with MiXCR anew, one entry per CDR3 protein. Found here are fewer than 700,000 distinct CDR3 sequences, under 15% of them singletons; the top ten hold about an eighth. Material: PBMCs from blood, obtained 40 to 50 days after vaccination. The receptors stem from a man aged 50 to 59 who received an inactivated influenza vaccine.

The CDR3 bases are TGCGCCAGCAGCCCCGGTGGGCTAGCGGGGGGATACGCCGGGGAGCTGTTTTTT. This gives the protein CASSPGGLAGGYAGELFF. The chain has TRBV5-1 and TRBJ2-2; 11 bases align to TRBD2. V lost 4 bases, J lost 6 bases, and 14 bases stayed unmatched. The length of the CDR3 is 18 residues. The germline V gene encodes CDR1 SGHRS and CDR2 YFSETQ.

This rearrangement joins TRBV28 to TRBJ2-2; possibly TRBD2 for D (6 bases). The CDR3 has 15 amino acids. Deletions cut 1 base from V and 7 bases from J, with 13 bases between. From germline, CDR1 is MDHEN and CDR2 SYDVKM. The CDR3 here is CASSLLGEALGELFF. The CDR3 coding sequence is TGTGCCAGCAGTTTATTGGGGGAGGCCCTCGGGGAGCTGTTTTTT.

This clonotype was found once. With a much larger clone just one base away, this may be a read error. The V and J genes are TRBV29-1 and TRBJ2-3; a possible D gene is TRBD2 (6 bases). Per germline, CDR1 SQVTM and CDR2 ANQGSEA. Trimming pared 4 bases from V and 4 bases from J, leaving 21 bases between. The CDR3 has 16 amino acids. The CDR3 region is CSVALGGGSVADTQYF. Written as DNA, the CDR3 is TGCAGCGTTGCTTTGGGTGGAGGGTCAGTCGCAGATACGCAGTATTTT.

This clonotype appeared a few times. In DNA form, the CDR3 reads TGTGCCAGCAGTTCGGGACAGATCCAAGAGACCCAGTACTTC. Translating gives CASSSGQIQETQYF. The V call is TRBV28, the J call TRBJ2-5, with 7 positions matching TRBD1. Trimming cost V 4 bases and J 1 base; bases outside gene matches: 3. The CDR3 runs 14 residues. The V gene's germline CDR1 is MDHEN and CDR2 SYDVKM.

The gene calls are TRBV5-8 and TRBJ2-1; 10 bases agree with TRBD2. CDR1 SGHTS and CDR2 YDEGEE come from the germline V gene. The CDR3 has 15 residues. The V gene end was trimmed by 5 bases and the J gene end by 8 bases; junction bases not matched to a gene: 10. CDR3 DNA sequence: TGTGCCAGCAGATCGGGCCTAGCGGGAGCCTATGAGCAGTTCTTC. Translation gives CASRSGLAGAYEQFF. Full variable domain (outside the CDR3, taken from reference TRBV5-8 and TRBJ2-1): EAGVTQSPTHLIKTRGQQATLRCSPISGHTSVYWYQQALGLGLQFLLWYDEGEERNRGNFPPRFSGRQFPNYSSELNVNALELEDSALYLCASRSGLAGAYEQFFGPGTRLTVL.

Many counts were recorded for this clonotype. The chain carries TRBV7-9 and TRBJ1-1; D is unclear. Germline CDR1 reads SEHNR; CDR2 reads FQNEAQ (reference sequence). The CDR3 has 17 amino acids. The V end lost 5 bases, the J end lost 0 bases, and 19 bases lay between the germline ends. The CDR3 here is CASSPRTSTSVNTEAFF. The CDR3 coding sequence is TGTGCCAGCAGCCCACGGACCAGCACGAGCGTGAACACTGAAGCTTTCTTT.

The CDR3 here is CASSLASLSEQYF. The CDR3, as DNA: TGTGCCAGCAGCCTTGCCTCACTTTCCGAGCAGTACTTC. The chain uses TRBV12-3 or TRBV12-4 and TRBJ2-7; D ambiguous. The CDR3 covers 13 residues. Between the trimmed V and J ends, which lost 6 bases and 6 bases, there was a span of 15 bases.

V usage is TRBV11-2 and J usage is TRBJ1-4; D uncertain. This CDR3 comprises 17 residues. Germline V gene sequence: CDR1 SGHAT, CDR2 FQNNGV. V was trimmed by 1 base and J by 5 bases, leaving 17 bases between them. The CDR3 is CASSLGVAAGFNEKLFF. The CDR3 nucleotides are TGTGCCAGCAGCTTAGGGGTCGCCGCAGGCTTCAATGAAAAACTGTTTTTT.

This clonotype appeared many times. This sequence joins TRBV12-3 or TRBV12-4 and TRBJ1-2, with TRBD1 matching 9 bases. The V segment lost 4 bases and the J segment 1 base; nucleotides outside the gene matches: 4. This CDR3 region has 15 residues. The CDR3 here is CASSSRTGVNYGYTF. CDR3 bases: TGTGCCAGCAGTTCCCGGACAGGGGTTAACTATGGCTACACCTTC.

The V gene is TRBV20-1, the J gene TRBJ2-5; 11 bases are a match to TRBD2. This CDR3 contains 14 residues. Germline V lookup: CDR1 DFQATT, CDR2 SNEGSKA (reference sequence). This CDR3 is CSALAGVYYETQYF. For the CDR3, the DNA is TGCAGCGCACTAGCGGGAGTTTATTACGAGACCCAGTACTTC.

V usage is TRBV11-1 and J usage is TRBJ2-1, with 12 bases matching TRBD2. CDR1 is SGHAT, CDR2 FQDESV, per germline (reference sequence). J gave up 6 bases and V 5 bases, and 17 bases lay outside the gene matches. The CDR3 spans 19 residues. This CDR3 is CASSPGLAGPLPPFNEQFF. The CDR3 DNA reads TGTGCCAGCAGCCCGGGACTAGCGGGTCCTCTCCCCCCTTTCAATGAGCAGTTCTTC.

In its sample, this clonotype was seen many times. V gene TRBV7-2 combines with J gene TRBJ1-1; D call uncertain. The V end was cut by 6 bases, the J end by 3 bases, with 8 bases between. This CDR3 has 12 amino acids. Germline V gene sequence: CDR1 SGHTA, CDR2 FQGNSA. CDR3 residues: CASSWKDTEAFF. DNA for the CDR3: TGTGCCAGCAGTTGGAAGGACACTGAAGCTTTCTTT.

This clonotype was detected only a few times. The gene calls are TRBV2 and TRBJ2-5, with 12 nucleotides matching TRBD2. The CDR3 spans 19 residues. V was clipped by 4 bases and J by 2 bases; unmatched bases: 14. Germline V gene lookup returns CDR1 SNHLY and CDR2 FYNNEI. CDR3 nucleotides: TGTGCCAGCAGTGGGATTGGAGGACTAGCGGGGATGATTCAAGAGACCCAGTACTTC. Amino acid sequence: CASSGIGGLAGMIQETQYF.

DNA of the CDR3: TGTGCCAGCAGTTGGGGACTCTCCAACACCGGGGAGCTGTTTTTT. It is translated as CASSWGLSNTGELFF. This rearrangement joins TRBV28 to TRBJ2-2, with a weak D call TRBD2 (6 bases). The length of the CDR3 is 15 residues. Germline CDR1 reads MDHEN; CDR2 reads SYDVKM. Trimming took 4 bases from V and 2 from J, leaving 11 bases between them.

The chain is built from TRBV12-3 or TRBV12-4 and TRBJ2-5; the D is unclear. The germline V and J ends were trimmed by 5 bases and 4 bases, with 11 bases remaining between them. The CDR3 covers 13 residues. CDR3 bases: TGTGCCAGCAGTCCACTCGTAAGAGAGACCCAGTACTTC. It is translated as CASSPLVRETQYF.

The V gene is TRBV7-2, the J gene TRBJ2-2, with 8 bases aligning to TRBD2. Germline V lookup: CDR1 SGHTA, CDR2 FQGNSA. V was clipped by 0 bases and J by 12 bases; unmatched bases: 6. This CDR3 comprises 14 residues. The CDR3 spells CASSLALSGSKLFF. DNA of the CDR3: TGTGCCAGCAGCTTAGCGCTAAGCGGGAGCAAGCTGTTTTTT.

The V gene is TRBV6-2 or TRBV6-3, the J gene TRBJ2-7; 7 bases fit TRBD2. There are 18 residues in the CDR3. Germline values: CDR1 MNHEY, CDR2 SVGEGT. J was trimmed by 2 bases and V by 0 bases; bases with no gene match: 13. CDR3 sequence: CASSYSTSRERETYEQYF. Here the CDR3 DNA reads TGTGCCAGCAGTTACTCGACCTCCCGGGAGCGGGAAACCTACGAGCAGTACTTC.

The V gene is TRBV24-1, the J gene TRBJ2-2; D may match TRBD1 or TRBD2 (5 bases each). Germline CDR1 KGHDR, CDR2 SFDVKD. Trimming removed 3 bases at V and 5 bases at J, with 15 bases between. The CDR3 spans 16 residues. The CDR3 DNA reads as TGTGCCACCAGTGATCCGGGGCCCCTTAGGACCGGGGAGCTGTTTTTT. Protein: CATSDPGPLRTGELFF.

V usage is TRBV5-6 and J usage is TRBJ1-1; unclear D gene. The germline V gene encodes CDR1 SGHDT and CDR2 YYEEEE. This CDR3 contains 16 residues. V lost 4 bases and J 3 bases, leaving 19 bases between the germline ends. The CDR3 DNA reads as TGTGCCAGCAGCCCCTCGGAGGACGGGAGATACACTGAAGCTTTCTTT. Its translation: CASSPSEDGRYTEAFF.

The chain employs TRBV11-2 and TRBJ2-7; 9 bases are shared with TRBD1. The CDR3 is 15 amino acids. V lost 5 bases to trimming and J lost 2 bases; unmatched junction nucleotides: 7. Germline-derived CDR1 and CDR2 are SGHAT and FQNNGV. CDR3: CASSILGDRAYEQYF. For the CDR3, the DNA is TGTGCCAGCAGCATTTTAGGGGACAGGGCCTACGAGCAGTACTTC.

V gene TRBV27 combines with J gene TRBJ1-2; no clear D gene. The CDR3 sequence is 13 residues long. Germline V gene data show CDR1 as MNHEY and CDR2 as SMNVEV (reference sequence). With 4 bases removed from V and 4 bases from J, the gap between germline ends came to 10 bases. Here the CDR3 reads CASSYREGYGYTF. CDR3 bases: TGTGCCAGCAGTTACCGGGAGGGCTATGGCTACACCTTC.

The table lists this clonotype with a few counts. V and J are TRBV12-3 or TRBV12-4 and TRBJ1-2; D ambiguous. The CDR3 sequence is 14 residues long. The V end lost 0 bases, the J end lost 2 bases, and 7 bases lay between the germline ends. As DNA, the CDR3 is TGTGCCAGCAGTTTAGCATGGCAGAACTATGGCTACACCTTC. It specifies CASSLAWQNYGYTF.

This chain joins TRBV4-1 and TRBJ1-2; D not resolved. The V and J ends lost 0 bases and 5 bases respectively, with 16 bases between them. Germline V gene data show CDR1 as MGHRA and CDR2 as YSYEKL. CDR3 size: 16 residues. The CDR3 DNA sequence: TGCGCCAGCAGCCAAGATCGGGGAGCTTTTGTATATGGCTACACCTTC. This codes for CASSQDRGAFVYGYTF.

This clonotype was seen many times. V usage is TRBV6-6 and J usage is TRBJ2-7; either TRBD1 or TRBD2 may supply D (5 bases each). Trimming shortened V by 7 bases and J by 6 bases, and 22 bases separated the two germline ends. This CDR3 spans 15 amino acids. In germline, CDR1 is MNHNY, CDR2 SVGAGI (reference sequence). The CDR3 nucleotides are TGTGCCAGCAATTCCGGGACCCTTCTCTCAAGCGAGCAGTACTTC. It specifies CASNSGTLLSSEQYF.

The rearrangement links TRBV6-2 or TRBV6-3 to TRBJ2-1; 10 bases line up with TRBD2. After removal of 5 bases from V and 7 bases from J, the junction contained 5 bases not matched to a gene. The CDR3 consists of 14 residues. The germline V gene encodes CDR1 MNHEY and CDR2 SVGEGT. The CDR3 region has the DNA TGTGCCAGCAGTGTCCCTAGCGGGAGTAATGAGCAGTTCTTC. Translating it yields CASSVPSGSNEQFF.

This clonotype was recorded a few times. The chain combines TRBV6-2 or TRBV6-3 with TRBJ2-7; 7 bases are a match to TRBD1. This CDR3 spans 14 amino acids. The germline V gene encodes CDR1 MNHEY and CDR2 SVGEGT. Trimming removed 6 bases from V and 2 bases from J; junction bases left unmatched: 7. CDR3: CASRRGTATYEQYF. The CDR3 DNA follows: TGTGCCAGCAGAAGAGGGACAGCGACCTACGAGCAGTACTTC.